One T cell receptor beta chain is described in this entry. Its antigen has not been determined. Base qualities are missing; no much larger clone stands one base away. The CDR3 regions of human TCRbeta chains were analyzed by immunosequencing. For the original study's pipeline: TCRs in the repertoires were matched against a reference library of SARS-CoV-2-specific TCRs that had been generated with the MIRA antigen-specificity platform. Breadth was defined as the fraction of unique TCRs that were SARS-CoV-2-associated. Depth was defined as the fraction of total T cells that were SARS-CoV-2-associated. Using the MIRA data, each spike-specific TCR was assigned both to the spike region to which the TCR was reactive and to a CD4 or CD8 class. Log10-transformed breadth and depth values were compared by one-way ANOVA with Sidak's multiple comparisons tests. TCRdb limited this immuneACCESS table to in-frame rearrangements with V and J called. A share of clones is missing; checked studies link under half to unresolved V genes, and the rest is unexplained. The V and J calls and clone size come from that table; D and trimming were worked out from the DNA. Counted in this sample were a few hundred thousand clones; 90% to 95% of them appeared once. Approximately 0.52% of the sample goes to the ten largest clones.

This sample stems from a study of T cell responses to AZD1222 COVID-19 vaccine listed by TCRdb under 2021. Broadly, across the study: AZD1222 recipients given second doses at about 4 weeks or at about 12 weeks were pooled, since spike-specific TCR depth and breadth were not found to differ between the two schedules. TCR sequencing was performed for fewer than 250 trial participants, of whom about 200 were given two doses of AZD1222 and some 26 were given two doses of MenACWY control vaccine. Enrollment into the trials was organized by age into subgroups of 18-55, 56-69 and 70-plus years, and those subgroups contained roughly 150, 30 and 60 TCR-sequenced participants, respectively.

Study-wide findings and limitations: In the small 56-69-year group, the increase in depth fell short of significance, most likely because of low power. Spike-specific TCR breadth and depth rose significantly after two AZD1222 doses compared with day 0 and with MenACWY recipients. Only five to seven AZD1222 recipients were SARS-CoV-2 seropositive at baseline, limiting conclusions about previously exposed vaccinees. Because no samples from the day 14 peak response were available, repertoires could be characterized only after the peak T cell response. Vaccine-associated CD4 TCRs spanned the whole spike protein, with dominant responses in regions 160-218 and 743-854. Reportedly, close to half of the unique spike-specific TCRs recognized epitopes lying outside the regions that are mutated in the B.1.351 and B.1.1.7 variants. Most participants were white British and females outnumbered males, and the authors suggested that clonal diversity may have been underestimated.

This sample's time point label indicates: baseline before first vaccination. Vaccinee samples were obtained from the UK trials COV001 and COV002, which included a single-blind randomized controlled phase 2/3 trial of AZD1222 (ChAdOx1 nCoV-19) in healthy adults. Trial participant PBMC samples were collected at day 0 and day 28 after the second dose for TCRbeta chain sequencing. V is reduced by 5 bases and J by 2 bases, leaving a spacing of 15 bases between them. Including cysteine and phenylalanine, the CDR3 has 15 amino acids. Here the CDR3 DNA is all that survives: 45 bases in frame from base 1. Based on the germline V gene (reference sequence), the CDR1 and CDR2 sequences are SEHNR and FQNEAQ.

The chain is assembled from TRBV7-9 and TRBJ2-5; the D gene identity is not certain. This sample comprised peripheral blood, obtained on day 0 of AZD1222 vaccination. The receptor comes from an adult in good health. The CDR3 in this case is CASSLTPGSQETQYF. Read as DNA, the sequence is TGTGCCAGCAGCCTGACTCCGGGTTCTCAAGAGACCCAGTACTTC.